This T cell receptor beta chain was found in a study of T-cell reconstitution after alpha-beta-depleted transplantation in children. The CDR3 extends over 14 amino acids. Germline V lookup: CDR1 MDHEN, CDR2 SYDVKM. V gave up 6 bases and J gave up 3 bases; unmatched junction bases: 4. Regarding the study as a whole: Diversity and T-cell counts at one year after transplant derived mostly from new T cells. Approximately two months post-transplant, alpha-beta T cells reportedly originated from several hundred expanded graft clones.

Unique molecular identifiers were used in preparing the TCRbeta library. TCRdb analysed the PCR reads with MiXCR anew, one entry per CDR3 protein. Here the sample spans around 670,000 distinct CDR3 sequences, about an eighth being singletons. About this clonotype itself: What it recognizes is unknown.

The sequence derives from a girl aged 2 to 10 with congenital amegakaryocytic thrombocytopenia, due to receive a stem cell transplant. The specimen was PBMCs, collected before TCRalphabeta/CD19-depleted stem cell transplant. The chain employs TRBV28 and TRBJ2-7; 11 bases align to TRBD1. The CDR3 DNA sequence: TGTGCCAGCAGCCGGGACAGGGGGGACTACGAGCAGTACTTC. Protein: CASSRDRGDYEQYF.